The rows below give T cell receptor beta chains drawn from one sample of a study of response to subunit inactivated influenza vaccine. TCRdb used MiXCR to reprocess the RT-PCR reads, holding one entry per CDR3 protein. Altogether roughly 500,000 distinct CDR3 sequences are present, 16% being singletons, with the ten largest covering about 3%. Here the sequenced sample was CD4+ T cells sorted from PBMCs, taken around 25 months after vaccination. The receptors were gathered from a man in his fifties or sixties who received an inactivated influenza vaccine. Each CDR3 is given with its conserved first and last residue. D genes are given only for firm matches. The size entry is marked missing in some rows and otherwise reads once, few, many or a size class.

J gene	V gene	D gene	clone size	CDR3 protein	CDR3 DNA
TRBJ1-5	TRBV3-1	NA	few	CASSQDSGQSNQPQHF	TGTGCCAGCAGCCAAGATTCCGGTCAGAGCAATCAGCCCCAGCATTTT
TRBJ1-2	TRBV28	NA	few	CASRSQGSDTF	TGTGCCAGCAGAAGCCAGGGTTCTGACACCTTC
TRBJ2-2	TRBV27	NA	NA	CASSSTWLTGELFF	TGTGCCAGCAGTTCGACTTGGCTCACCGGGGAGCTGTTTTTT
TRBJ1-1	TRBV4-1	NA	NA	CASSQDILTEAFF	TGCGCCAGCAGCCAAGATATACTCACTGAAGCTTTCTTT
TRBJ2-5	TRBV28	TRBD2	few	CASSFLAGGLETQYF	TGTGCCAGCAGTTTCCTAGCGGGAGGGCTGGAGACCCAGTACTTC
TRBJ2-7	TRBV19	TRBD1	few	CASSISVSRGNYEQYF	TGTGCCAGTAGTATTTCGGTTAGCAGGGGGAATTACGAGCAGTACTTC
TRBJ1-5	TRBV5-5	NA	NA	CASSLFRESSNQPQHF	TGTGCCAGCAGCTTGTTCAGGGAATCTAGCAATCAGCCCCAGCATTTT
TRBJ2-1	TRBV12-3/TRBV12-4	NA	few	CASSLRARRTEQFF	TGTGCCAGCAGTTTAAGGGCTAGGAGGACTGAGCAGTTCTTC
TRBJ1-4	TRBV28	NA	NA	CASSSWSIGNEKLFF	TGTGCCAGCAGTTCATGGAGTATAGGGAATGAAAAACTGTTTTTT
TRBJ2-5	TRBV20-1	TRBD2	NA	CSASIPTSPQTQYF	TGCAGTGCTAGTATCCCGACTAGCCCCCAGACCCAGTACTTC
TRBJ2-1	TRBV12-3/TRBV12-4	TRBD2	NA	CASRTAGGPLSSYNEQFF	TGTGCCAGCAGAACAGCGGGAGGGCCGCTAAGCTCCTACAATGAGCAGTTCTTC
TRBJ2-5	TRBV28	TRBD2	few	CASSWEGGLAGVDETQYF	TGTGCCAGCAGTTGGGAGGGGGGACTAGCGGGAGTAGACGAGACCCAGTACTTC
TRBJ2-7	TRBV20-1	NA	many	CSARDVVGSEQYF	TGCAGTGCTAGAGATGTGGTAGGGTCCGAGCAGTACTTC
TRBJ2-5	TRBV28	TRBD2	NA	CASSSYGLAGINPQETQYF	TGTGCCAGCAGTTCCTATGGACTAGCGGGAATTAATCCCCAAGAGACCCAGTACTTC
TRBJ2-2	TRBV12-3/TRBV12-4	NA	many	CASSPGPGELFF	TGTGCCAGCAGCCCCGGCCCCGGGGAGCTGTTTTTT
TRBJ1-4	TRBV4-3	NA	few	CASSQYSGVREKLFF	TGCGCCAGCAGCCAATACTCAGGGGTCAGAGAAAAACTGTTTTTT